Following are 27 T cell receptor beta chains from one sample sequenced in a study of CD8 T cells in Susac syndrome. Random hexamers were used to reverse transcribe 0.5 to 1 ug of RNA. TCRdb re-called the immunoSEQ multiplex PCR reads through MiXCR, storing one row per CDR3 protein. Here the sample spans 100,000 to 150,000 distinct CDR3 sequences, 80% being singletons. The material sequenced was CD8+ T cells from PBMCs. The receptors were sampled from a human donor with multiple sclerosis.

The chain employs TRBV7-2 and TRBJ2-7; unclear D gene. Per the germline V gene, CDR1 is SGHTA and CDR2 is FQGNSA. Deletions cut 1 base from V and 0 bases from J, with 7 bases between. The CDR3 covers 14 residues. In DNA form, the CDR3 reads TGTGCCAGCAGCTTAGGGCGGAACTCCTACGAGCAGTACTTC. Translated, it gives CASSLGRNSYEQYF.

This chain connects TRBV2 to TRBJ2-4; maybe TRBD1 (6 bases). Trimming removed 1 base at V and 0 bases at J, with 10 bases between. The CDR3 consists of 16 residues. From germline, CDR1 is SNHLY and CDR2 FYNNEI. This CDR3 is CASSEGGRLAKNIQYF. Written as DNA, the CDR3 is TGTGCCAGCAGTGAAGGGGGGCGGCTAGCCAAAAACATTCAGTACTTC.

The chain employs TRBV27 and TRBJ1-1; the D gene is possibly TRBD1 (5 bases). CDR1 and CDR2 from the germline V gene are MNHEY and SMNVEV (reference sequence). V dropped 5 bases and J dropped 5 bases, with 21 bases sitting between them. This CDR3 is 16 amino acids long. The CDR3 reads CASSPNADRPRTEAFF. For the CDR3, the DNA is TGTGCCAGCAGTCCCAACGCCGACAGACCAAGGACTGAAGCTTTCTTT.

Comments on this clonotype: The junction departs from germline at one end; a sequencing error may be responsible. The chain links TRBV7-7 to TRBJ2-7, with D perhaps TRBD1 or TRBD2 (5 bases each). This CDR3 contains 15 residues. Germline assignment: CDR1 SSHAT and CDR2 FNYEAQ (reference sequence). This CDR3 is CASSLGTNPSYEQYF. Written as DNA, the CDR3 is TGTGCTAGCAGCCTTGGGACCAACCCGTCCTACGAGCAGTACTTC. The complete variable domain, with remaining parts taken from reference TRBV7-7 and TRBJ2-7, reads GAGVSQSPRYKVTKRGQDVTLRCDPISSHATLYWYQQALGQGPEFLTYFNYEAQPDKSGLPSDRFSAERPEGSISTLTIQRTEQRDSAMYRCASSLGTNPSYEQYFGPGTRLTVT.

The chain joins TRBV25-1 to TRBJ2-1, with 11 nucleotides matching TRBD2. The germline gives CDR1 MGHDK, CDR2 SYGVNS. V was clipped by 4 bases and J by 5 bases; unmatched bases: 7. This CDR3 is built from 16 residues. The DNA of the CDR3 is TGTGCCAGCAGTGGATTAGGGACTAGCGGACACAATGAGCAGTTCTTC. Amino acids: CASSGLGTSGHNEQFF.

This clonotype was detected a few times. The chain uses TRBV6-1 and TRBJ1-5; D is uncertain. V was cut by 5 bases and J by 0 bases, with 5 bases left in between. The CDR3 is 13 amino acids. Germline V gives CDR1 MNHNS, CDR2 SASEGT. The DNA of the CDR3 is TGTGCCAGCAGTATCTTTAGCAATCAGCCCCAGCATTTT. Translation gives CASSIFSNQPQHF.

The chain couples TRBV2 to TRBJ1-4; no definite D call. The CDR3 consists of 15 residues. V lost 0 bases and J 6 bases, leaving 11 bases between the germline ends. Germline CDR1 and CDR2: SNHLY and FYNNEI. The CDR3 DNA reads TGTGCCAGCAGTGAAGCGGGGTACTCGTATGAAAAACTGTTTTTT. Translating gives CASSEAGYSYEKLFF.

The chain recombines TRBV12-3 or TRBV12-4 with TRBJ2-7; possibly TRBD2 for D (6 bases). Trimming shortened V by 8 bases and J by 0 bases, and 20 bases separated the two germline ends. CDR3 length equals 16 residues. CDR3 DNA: TGTGCCAGCTCCCCTGCGGAGGGATGGAGCTCCTACGAGCAGTACTTC. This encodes CASSPAEGWSSYEQYF.

The CDR3, as DNA: TGTGCCACCAAGGGACAGGGAAACTATGGCTACACCTTC. Encoded protein: CATKGQGNYGYTF. The V call is TRBV24-1, the J call TRBJ1-2; 9 bases are shared with TRBD1. The trim removed 8 bases at V and 2 bases at J, leaving 2 bases unmatched. The CDR3 extends over 13 amino acids. CDR1 is KGHDR, CDR2 SFDVKD, per germline.

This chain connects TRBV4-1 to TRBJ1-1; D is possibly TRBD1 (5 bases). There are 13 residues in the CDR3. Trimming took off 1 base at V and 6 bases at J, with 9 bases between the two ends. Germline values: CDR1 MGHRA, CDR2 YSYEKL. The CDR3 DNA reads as TGCGCCAGCAGCCAAGCCAGGGCGTCTGAAGCTTTCTTT. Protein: CASSQARASEAFF.

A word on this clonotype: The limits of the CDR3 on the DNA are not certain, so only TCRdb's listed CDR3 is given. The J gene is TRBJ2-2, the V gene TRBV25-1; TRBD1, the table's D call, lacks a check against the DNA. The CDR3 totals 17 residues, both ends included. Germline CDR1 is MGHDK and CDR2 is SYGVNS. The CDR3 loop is CASSEPRQEGGTGSCFF.

CDR3 in DNA: TGTGCCAGCAGTGTCAGGTCGGCCTACAATGAGCAGTTCTTC. It translates to CASSVRSAYNEQFF. This rearrangement joins TRBV6-5 to TRBJ2-1, with D uncertain. CDR1 is MNHEY and CDR2 is SVGAGI in the germline V gene. Trimming took 5 bases from V and 2 from J, leaving 10 bases between them. There are 14 residues in the CDR3.

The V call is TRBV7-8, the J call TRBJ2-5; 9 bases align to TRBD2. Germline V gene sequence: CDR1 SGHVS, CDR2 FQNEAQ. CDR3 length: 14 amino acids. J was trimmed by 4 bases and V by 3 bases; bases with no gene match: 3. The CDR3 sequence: CASSFRREGETQYF. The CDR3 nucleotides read TGTGCCAGCAGCTTCCGGCGGGAGGGAGAGACCCAGTACTTC.

The CDR3: CASKAGTDTQYF. In DNA form, the CDR3 reads TGTGCCAGCAAGGCCGGTACAGATACGCAGTATTTT. This chain joins TRBV12-3 or TRBV12-4 and TRBJ2-3, with D unresolved. This CDR3 has 12 residues. The V and J ends lost 7 bases and 3 bases respectively, with 8 bases between them.

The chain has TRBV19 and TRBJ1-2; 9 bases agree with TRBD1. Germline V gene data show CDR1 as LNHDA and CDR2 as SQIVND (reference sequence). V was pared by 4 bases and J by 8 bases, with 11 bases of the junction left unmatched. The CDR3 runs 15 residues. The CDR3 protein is CASSTANTGGDGYTF. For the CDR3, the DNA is TGTGCCAGTAGTACTGCCAACACAGGGGGCGACGGCTACACCTTC.

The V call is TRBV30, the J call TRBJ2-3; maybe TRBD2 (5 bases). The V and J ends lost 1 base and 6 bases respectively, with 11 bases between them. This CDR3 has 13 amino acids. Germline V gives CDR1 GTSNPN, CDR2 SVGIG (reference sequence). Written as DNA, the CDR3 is TGTGCCTGGAGTGAACTAGTAGGGGATACGCAGTATTTT. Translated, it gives CAWSELVGDTQYF.

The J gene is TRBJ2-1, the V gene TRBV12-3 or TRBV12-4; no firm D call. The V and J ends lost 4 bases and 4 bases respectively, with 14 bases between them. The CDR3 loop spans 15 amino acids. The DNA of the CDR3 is TGTGCCAGCAGTTCAGACTCCCCCTATTACAATGAGCAGTTCTTC. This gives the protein CASSSDSPYYNEQFF.

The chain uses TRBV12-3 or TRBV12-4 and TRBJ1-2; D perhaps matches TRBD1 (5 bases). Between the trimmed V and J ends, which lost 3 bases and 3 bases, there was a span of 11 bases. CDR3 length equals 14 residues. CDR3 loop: CASSLLGTDYGYTF. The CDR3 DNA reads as TGTGCCAGCAGTTTGTTGGGGACGGACTATGGCTACACCTTC.

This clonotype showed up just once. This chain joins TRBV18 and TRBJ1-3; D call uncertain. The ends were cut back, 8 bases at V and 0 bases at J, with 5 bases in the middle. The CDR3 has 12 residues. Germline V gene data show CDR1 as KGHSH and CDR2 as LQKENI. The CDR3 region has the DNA TGTGCCAGCCTTAGCTCTGGAAACACCATATATTTT. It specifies CASLSSGNTIYF.

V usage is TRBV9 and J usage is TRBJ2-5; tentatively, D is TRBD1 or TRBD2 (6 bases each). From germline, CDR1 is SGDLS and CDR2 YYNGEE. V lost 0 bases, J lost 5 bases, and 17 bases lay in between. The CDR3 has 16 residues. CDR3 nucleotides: TGTGCCAGCAGCGTAGCACCTCAGGGGAGGTTGGAGACCCAGTACTTC. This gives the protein CASSVAPQGRLETQYF. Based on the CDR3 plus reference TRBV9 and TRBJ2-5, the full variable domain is DSGVTQTPKHLITATGQRVTLRCSPRSGDLSVYWYQQSLDQGLQFLIQYYNGEERAKGNILERFSAQQFPDLHSELNLSSLELGDSALYFCASSVAPQGRLETQYFGPGTRLLVL.

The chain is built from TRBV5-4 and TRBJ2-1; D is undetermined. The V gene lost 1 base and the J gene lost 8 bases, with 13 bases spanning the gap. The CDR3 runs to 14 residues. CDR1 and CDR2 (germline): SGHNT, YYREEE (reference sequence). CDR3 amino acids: CASSLWWASDEQFF. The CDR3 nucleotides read TGTGCCAGCAGCTTGTGGTGGGCCTCAGATGAGCAGTTCTTC.

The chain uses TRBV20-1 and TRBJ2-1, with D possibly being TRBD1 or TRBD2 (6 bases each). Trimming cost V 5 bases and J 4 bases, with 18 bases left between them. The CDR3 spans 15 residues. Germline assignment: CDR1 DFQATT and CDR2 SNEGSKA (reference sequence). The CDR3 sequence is CSAFGPTGAYNEQFF. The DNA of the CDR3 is TGCAGTGCTTTCGGGCCAACGGGGGCTTACAATGAGCAGTTCTTC.

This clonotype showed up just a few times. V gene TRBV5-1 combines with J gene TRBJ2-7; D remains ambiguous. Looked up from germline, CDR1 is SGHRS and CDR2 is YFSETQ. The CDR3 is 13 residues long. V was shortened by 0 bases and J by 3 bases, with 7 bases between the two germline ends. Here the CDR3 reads CASSLDRDYEQYV. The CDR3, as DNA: TGCGCCAGCAGCTTGGACAGAGACTACGAGCAGTACGTC.

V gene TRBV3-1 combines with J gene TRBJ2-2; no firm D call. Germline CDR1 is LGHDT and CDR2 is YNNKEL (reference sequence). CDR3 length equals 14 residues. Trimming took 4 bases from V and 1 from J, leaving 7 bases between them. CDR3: CASSPDGNTGELFF. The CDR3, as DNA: TGTGCCAGCAGCCCGGACGGGAACACCGGGGAGCTGTTTTTT. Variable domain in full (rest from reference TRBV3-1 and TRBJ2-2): DTAVSQTPKYLVTQMGNDKSIKCEQNLGHDTMYWYKQDSKKFLKIMFSYNNKELIINETVPNRFSPKSPDKAHLNLHINSLELGDSAVYFCASSPDGNTGELFFGEGSRLTVL.

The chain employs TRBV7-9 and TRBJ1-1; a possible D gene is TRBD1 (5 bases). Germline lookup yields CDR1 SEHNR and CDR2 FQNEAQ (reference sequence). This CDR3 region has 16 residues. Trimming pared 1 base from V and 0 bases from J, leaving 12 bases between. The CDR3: CASSLGEQGLNTEAFF. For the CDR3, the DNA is TGTGCCAGCAGCTTAGGTGAGCAGGGATTGAACACTGAAGCTTTCTTT.

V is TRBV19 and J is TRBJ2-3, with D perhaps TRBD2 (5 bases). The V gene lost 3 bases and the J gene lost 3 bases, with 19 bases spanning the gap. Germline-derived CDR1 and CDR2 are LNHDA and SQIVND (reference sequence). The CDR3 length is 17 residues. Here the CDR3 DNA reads TGTGCCAGTAGTATCGGTTTCGGGGAGCAATCAACAGATACGCAGTATTTT. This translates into CASSIGFGEQSTDTQYF.

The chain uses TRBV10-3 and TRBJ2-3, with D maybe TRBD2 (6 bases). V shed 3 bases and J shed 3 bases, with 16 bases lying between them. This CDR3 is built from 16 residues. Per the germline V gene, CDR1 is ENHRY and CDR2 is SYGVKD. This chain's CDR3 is CAISDEDYLGTDTQYF. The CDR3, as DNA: TGTGCCATCAGTGACGAGGACTACCTGGGGACAGATACGCAGTATTTT.